This T cell receptor beta chain was captured in a study of beta chain features in type 1 diabetes. This clone was observed a few times. Its specificity is unknown. The study, taken as a whole, reports: TCRB CDR3 length was moderately but significantly reduced in all four CD4+ subsets of Type 1 diabetes patients. Small HLA sub-analyses could not settle whether HLA shapes TCRB rearrangement. More deletions and fewer insertions at VDJ junctions were found in patients with type 1 diabetes.

V shed 2 bases, J shed 6 bases, and the junction held 6 bases outside the gene matches. CDR1 is MGHRA, CDR2 YSYEKL, per germline. The CDR3 is 16 amino acids. The authors reverse transcribed all of the isolated RNA, so sequencing captured expressed TCRB transcripts. Profiled with immunoSEQ multiplex PCR; TCRdb holds only in-frame clones, not every one. The sample has 500,000 to 850,000 clones, over 12% seen once. Every donor had blood drawn once into heparin, roughly 0.11 L on average. The TCR originated in a man between 18 and 35 years old with type 1 diabetes. Specimen: naive CD4+ T cells from blood. V usage is TRBV4-1 and J usage is TRBJ2-3; the match to TRBD2 covers 12 bases. The CDR3 DNA is TGCGCCAGCAGCCAAAACCTAGCGGGAGGGCCTGATACGCAGTATTTT. It encodes CASSQNLAGGPDTQYF.